Sequencing of this T cell receptor beta chain was carried out in a study of T cell responses to AZD1222 COVID-19 vaccine. V lost 6 bases to trimming and J lost 5 bases, with 5 bases between them. This CDR3 comprises 11 residues. Germline V gives CDR1 MNHNY, CDR2 SVGAGI (reference sequence). Profiled with immunoSEQ multiplex PCR; TCRdb holds only in-frame clones, not every one. The sample lists 70,000 to 95,000 clones; approximately 88% were seen once. The receptor comes from an adult in good health. Sequencing used peripheral blood, obtained on day 0 of MenACWY control vaccination. The chain joins TRBV6-6 to TRBJ2-4; D gene unclear. The CDR3: CASRRENIQYF. The CDR3 region has the DNA TGTGCCAGCAGGCGCGAAAACATTCAGTACTTC.